This entry concerns a single T cell receptor (beta chain). The antigen is unknown. This specimen belongs to a study of Graves' ophthalmopathy and Graves' hyperthyroidism. Newly diagnosed hyperthyroidism donors, aged 18 to 65, duration under 2 months. Amplified material comprised TCR beta CDR3 regions derived from RNA transcripts. HTBI primers served in a first-round RT-PCR, which a second-round multiplex PCR followed. A single record per CDR3 protein comes from TCRdb applying MiXCR to the multiplex PCR reads. Of some 1.1 million distinct CDR3 sequences listed, 35% to 40% are singletons. General observations from the study: Ophthalmopathy versus stable hyperthyroidism: 13-signature model gave around 90% sensitivity, 65% to 82% specificity. Most clonotypes expanded in thyroid above 0.001 frequency were present in blood too.

Material: peripheral blood or thyroid tissue (not recorded which). The sequence was obtained from an adult man with Graves' hyperthyroidism.

CDR3 DNA sequence: TGTGCCAGCAGTTTAGGAGTCGGTCAGGGGGGCTCCAATCAGCCCCAGCATTTT. It translates to CASSLGVGQGGSNQPQHF. The chain recombines TRBV12-3 or TRBV12-4 with TRBJ1-5; 7 positions match TRBD1. This CDR3 has 18 amino acids. V shed 1 base, J shed 3 bases, and the junction held 12 bases outside the gene matches.